Listed below are T cell receptor beta chains from one sample, sequenced in a study of T-cell reconstitution after alpha-beta-depleted transplantation in children. One entry per CDR3 protein results from TCRdb running MiXCR on the PCR reads. This repertoire shows about 610,000 distinct CDR3 sequences, over 9.5% found once; its top ten account for less than 5%. The material was PBMCs from the stem cell graft donor, obtained from the stem cell graft. The source of these receptors is a human donor who donated a stem cell graft to a child with acute myeloid leukemia. CDR3s include the opening cysteine and the closing phenylalanine or tryptophan. A D gene is named only where the DNA matches it firmly. Where a row states a size, it is once, few, many or the class of an expanded clone; other rows omit it.

CDR3 DNA: TGTGCCAGCAGCGCCGGGGGACAGGGGGGTTCTGAAGCTTTCTTT; CDR3 protein: CASSAGGQGGSEAFF; J gene: TRBJ1-1; clone size: few; V gene: TRBV9; D gene: TRBD1
CDR3 DNA: TGTGCCAGCGCCGCCGCCGGGACAGAGGTCACAGATACGCAGTATTTT; CDR3 protein: CASAAAGTEVTDTQYF; J gene: TRBJ2-3; clone size: NA; V gene: TRBV28; D gene: TRBD1
CDR3 DNA: TGCAGCGTCGGACCGTCATCAGGTGAAAAACTGTTTTTT; CDR3 protein: CSVGPSSGEKLFF; J gene: TRBJ1-4; clone size: few; V gene: TRBV29-1; D gene: NA
CDR3 DNA: TGCGCCAGCAGGCTGACTAGAGGAGAAACCGGGGAGCTGTTTTTT; CDR3 protein: CASRLTRGETGELFF; J gene: TRBJ2-2; clone size: NA; V gene: TRBV5-1; D gene: NA
CDR3 DNA: TGTGCCTGGAGTGTACGGGTCCTAACAGATACGCAGTATTTT; CDR3 protein: CAWSVRVLTDTQYF; J gene: TRBJ2-3; clone size: few; V gene: TRBV30; D gene: NA
CDR3 DNA: TGCAGTGCTCCCCTGCCTGCCTACGAGCAGTACTTC; CDR3 protein: CSAPLPAYEQYF; J gene: TRBJ2-7; clone size: few; V gene: TRBV20-1; D gene: NA
CDR3 DNA: TGCAGTGCTAGTGCGGGGAGCGCCCAATACGGGGAGTACTTC; CDR3 protein: CSASAGSAQYGEYF; J gene: TRBJ2-7; clone size: NA; V gene: TRBV20-1; D gene: NA
CDR3 DNA: TGTGCCAGCAGGCTACAGGGTAGCCCCTTGGACGAGCAGTACTTC; CDR3 protein: CASRLQGSPLDEQYF; J gene: TRBJ2-7; clone size: many; V gene: TRBV27; D gene: NA
CDR3 DNA: TGTGCCAGCAGCTTAGGGACACAACCCACCTACGAGCAGTACTTC; CDR3 protein: CASSLGTQPTYEQYF; J gene: TRBJ2-7; clone size: few; V gene: TRBV7-9; D gene: NA
CDR3 DNA: TGTGCCAGCAGCCCGGGGTTCTTGAGCGGGGCATACAATGAGCAGTTCTTC; CDR3 protein: CASSPGFLSGAYNEQFF; J gene: TRBJ2-1; clone size: NA; V gene: TRBV4-2; D gene: TRBD2
CDR3 DNA: TGCAGTGCTAGAGTCGGCCAGAGGGGGCTCAGTGAGCAGTTCTTC; CDR3 protein: CSARVGQRGLSEQFF; J gene: TRBJ2-1; clone size: NA; V gene: TRBV20-1; D gene: TRBD1
CDR3 DNA: TGTGCCAGCAGCGTAGCGGCAGTCGCCTACGAGCAGTACTTC; CDR3 protein: CASSVAAVAYEQYF; J gene: TRBJ2-7; clone size: few; V gene: TRBV9; D gene: NA
CDR3 DNA: TGTGCCAGCAGCTTAGCCAGCGCTAATAATTCACCCCTCCACTTT; CDR3 protein: CASSLASANNSPLHF; J gene: TRBJ1-6; clone size: many; V gene: TRBV7-2; D gene: NA
CDR3 DNA: TGTGCCAGCAGTCCAGCGGGTAGCACTGCAGATACGCAGTATTTT; CDR3 protein: CASSPAGSTADTQYF; J gene: TRBJ2-3; clone size: many; V gene: TRBV6-1; D gene: NA
CDR3 DNA: TGTGCCTGGAGTGGACAGATGAACACTGAAGCTTTCTTT; CDR3 protein: CAWSGQMNTEAFF; J gene: TRBJ1-1; clone size: few; V gene: TRBV30; D gene: NA
CDR3 DNA: TGCAGTGCTGTGGGAGGGCCCTCGAACGAGCAGTACTTC; CDR3 protein: CSAVGGPSNEQYF; J gene: TRBJ2-7; clone size: NA; V gene: TRBV20-1; D gene: TRBD2
CDR3 DNA: TGTGCCAGCAGTTTCGCAGGCGGGAGAGGGGATACGCAGTATTTT; CDR3 protein: CASSFAGGRGDTQYF; J gene: TRBJ2-3; clone size: many; V gene: TRBV12-3/TRBV12-4; D gene: TRBD2